This is a list of T cell receptor beta chains from one sample in a study of cytomegalovirus exposure and HLA in healthy donors. Here immunoSEQ multiplex PCR was the method, and the copy in TCRdb shows in-frame clones only, minus some. The sample records roughly 100,000 clones, roughly three quarters being singletons. The sample taken for sequencing was PBMCs. Receptors were obtained from a woman in her sixties or seventies in good health and CMV-seronegative. Each CDR3 is given with its conserved first and last residue. The D gene is left open where the match is weak. Some rows mark clone size as missing; the rest say once, few, many or name a class of expanded clone.

CDR3nt,CDR3aa,len,j_gene,abundance,v_gene,d_gene
TGTGCCAGCAGTGAAAGGGGTCACTCTGGAAACACCATATATTTT,CASSERGHSGNTIYF,15,TRBJ1-3,.,TRBV2,.
TGTGCCAGCAGTTCCGGGACAGGGAACGAAAAACTGTTTTTT,CASSSGTGNEKLFF,14,TRBJ1-4,few,TRBV5-4,TRBD1
TGTGCCAGCAGCTTGGGGGAGGGCCCTGAAGCTTTCTTT,CASSLGEGPEAFF,13,TRBJ1-1,.,TRBV5-6,.
TGTGCCACCTCGGGTAGCGGGGTCTACAATGAGCAGTTCTTC,CATSGSGVYNEQFF,14,TRBJ2-1,few,TRBV6-5,TRBD2
TGTGCCAGCAGCTTAGTCGGGGCAACTAATGAAAAACTGTTTTTT,CASSLVGATNEKLFF,15,TRBJ1-4,.,TRBV7-2,.
TGTGCCAGCAGTGGGCGACAGGGACGGACTGAAGCTTTCTTT,CASSGRQGRTEAFF,14,TRBJ1-1,.,TRBV6-6,TRBD1
TGTGCCAGCAGTTACTCTTCAGGACACCCCTATGGCTACACCTTC,CASSYSSGHPYGYTF,15,TRBJ1-2,.,TRBV6-5,.
TGTGCCAGCAGCTTGGTGGGACAGAACTATGGCTACACCTTC,CASSLVGQNYGYTF,14,TRBJ1-2,few,TRBV5-6,TRBD1
TGTGCCAGCAGCTCCCAGGACAGGGGAGGGAACGAGCAGTACTTC,CASSSQDRGGNEQYF,15,TRBJ2-7,.,TRBV28,TRBD1
TGTGCCAGCAGCGTAAACCAGTTCCAAGAGACCCAGTACTTC,CASSVNQFQETQYF,14,TRBJ2-5,.,TRBV9,.